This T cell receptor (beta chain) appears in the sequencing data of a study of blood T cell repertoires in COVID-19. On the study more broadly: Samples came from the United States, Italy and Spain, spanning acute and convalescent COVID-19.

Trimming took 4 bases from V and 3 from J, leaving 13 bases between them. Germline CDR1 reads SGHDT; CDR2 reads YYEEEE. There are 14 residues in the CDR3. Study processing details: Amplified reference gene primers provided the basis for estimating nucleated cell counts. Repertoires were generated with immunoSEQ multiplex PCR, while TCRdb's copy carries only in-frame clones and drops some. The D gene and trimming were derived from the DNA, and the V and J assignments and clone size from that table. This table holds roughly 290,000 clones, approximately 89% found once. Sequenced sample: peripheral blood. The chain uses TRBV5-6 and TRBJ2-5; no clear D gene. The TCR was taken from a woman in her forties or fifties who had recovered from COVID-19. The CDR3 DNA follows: TGTGCCAGCAGCCCCGGTGGAGCCAAAGAGACCCAGTACTTC. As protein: CASSPGGAKETQYF.